This entry describes one T cell receptor (beta chain). This entry is derived from a study of blood T cell repertoires in COVID-19. About the study: The study drew acute and convalescent COVID-19 samples from the United States, Italy and Spain.

Germline V CDR1 and CDR2: KGHSH, LQKENI. The CDR3 consists of 15 residues. Trimming removed 2 bases from V and 9 bases from J; junction bases left unmatched: 8. Original methodology: Nucleated cell number was recorded as an estimate derived from reference gene primer amplification. The repertoire was sequenced with immunoSEQ multiplex PCR; TCRdb's copy has only in-frame clones and lacks some. The V and J calls and the clone size are those of that table, but D and trimming were determined from the DNA. The sample contains nearly 95,000 clones, about 80% of which appear only once. This clonotype originated in a human donor in a cohort sampled during active COVID-19. The material sequenced was peripheral blood. This chain connects TRBV18 to TRBJ2-1; 9 nucleotides align to TRBD2. CDR3 nucleotides: TGTGCCAGCTCACCAATGGCTAGCGGGAATGGTGAGCAGTTCTTC. It is translated as CASSPMASGNGEQFF.